This passage covers 24 T cell receptor beta chains from one sample sequenced in a study of cytomegalovirus exposure and HLA in healthy donors. The PCR contained 60 Vbeta and 13 Jbeta primers. The assay was immunoSEQ multiplex PCR, and TCRdb's table has in-frame clones only and misses some. Of about 93,000 clones in the sample, 70% to 80% were seen once. The sample consisted of PBMCs. The source is a man aged 25-45 years in good health and CMV-seronegative.

The chain combines TRBV5-8 with TRBJ1-4; TRBD1 agrees at 8 bases. V was pared by 3 bases and J by 6 bases, with 7 bases of the junction left unmatched. The CDR3 loop spans 15 amino acids. Germline values: CDR1 SGHTS, CDR2 YDEGEE. CDR3 sequence reads: CASSSLDRVDEKLFF. The CDR3 DNA follows: TGTGCCAGCAGCTCTCTGGACAGGGTGGATGAAAAACTGTTTTTT.

This sequence joins TRBV25-1 and TRBJ2-3; D perhaps matches TRBD1 (6 bases). Per germline, CDR1 MGHDK and CDR2 SYGVNS. The CDR3 covers 15 residues. Trimming cost V 8 bases and J 6 bases, with 21 bases left between them. The CDR3 DNA sequence: TGTGCCAGCTCGGAGACAGGAAGAAGTTTGGATACGCAGTATTTT. Translating it yields CASSETGRSLDTQYF.

The chain carries TRBV7-3 and TRBJ2-5; a weak D match, TRBD2 (5 bases). This CDR3 has 13 residues. Deletions cut 5 bases from V and 5 bases from J, with 12 bases between. Per germline, CDR1 SGHTA and CDR2 FQGTGA. DNA for the CDR3: TGTGCCAGCAGCCCGGGGTCGGGGGAGACCCAGTACTTC. Its translation: CASSPGSGETQYF.

The chain links TRBV7-2 to TRBJ1-2; D is undetermined. Germline lookup yields CDR1 SGHTA and CDR2 FQGNSA. The CDR3 covers 13 residues. Trimming left V 5 bases short and J 3 bases short, with 10 bases between. For the CDR3, the DNA is TGTGCCAGCAGCCCCAGGCCCGACTATGGCTACACCTTC. It specifies CASSPRPDYGYTF.

The V and J genes are TRBV18 and TRBJ2-6; 9 bases align to TRBD2. CDR3 length: 18 amino acids. Germline CDR1 KGHSH, CDR2 LQKENI. With 3 bases clipped from V and 0 bases from J, the junction kept 6 bases outside the gene matches. In nucleotides, the CDR3 is TGTGCCAGCTCACCCCAGCTAGCGGGGATCTCTGGGGCCAACGTCCTGACTTTC. This encodes CASSPQLAGISGANVLTF.

The chain couples TRBV7-7 to TRBJ2-2, with a weak D call TRBD2 (6 bases). The CDR3 length is 14 residues. The germline V and J ends were trimmed by 5 bases and 2 bases, with 9 bases remaining between them. The germline V gene has CDR1 SSHAT and CDR2 FNYEAQ (reference sequence). The CDR3 DNA follows: TGTGCCAGCAGCGCCGGGGGAAACACCGGGGAGCTGTTTTTT. Its translation: CASSAGGNTGELFF.

The genes are TRBV7-6 and TRBJ2-7; a weak D match, TRBD2 (5 bases). CDR1 is SGHVS, CDR2 FNYEAQ, per germline. V was trimmed by 5 bases and J by 7 bases, leaving 15 bases between them. The CDR3 runs to 13 residues. The DNA for the CDR3 is TGTGCCAGCAGCCCTTATCGGGGTTGGGAGCAGTACTTC. This gives the protein CASSPYRGWEQYF.

The chain recombines TRBV5-1 with TRBJ2-3; D may be TRBD2 (6 bases). Germline lookup yields CDR1 SGHRS and CDR2 YFSETQ. The CDR3 contains 14 residues. V was trimmed by 3 bases and J by 3 bases, leaving 11 bases between them. This CDR3 reads CASSSVGGTDTQYF. For the CDR3, the DNA is TGCGCCAGCAGCTCCGTCGGGGGAACAGATACGCAGTATTTT. Combining the CDR3 with reference TRBV5-1 and TRBJ2-3 gives the whole variable domain KAGVTQTPRYLIKTRGQQVTLSCSPISGHRSVSWYQQTPGQGLQFLFEYFSETQRNKGNFPGRFSGRQFSNSRSEMNVSTLELGDSALYLCASSSVGGTDTQYFGPGTRLTVL.

The chain uses TRBV18 and TRBJ2-2, with D possibly TRBD1 on 6 matching bases. Germline assignment: CDR1 KGHSH and CDR2 LQKENI. Trimming took off 3 bases at V and 3 bases at J, with 14 bases between the two ends. The CDR3 spans 16 residues. CDR3 nucleotides: TGTGCCAGCTCACCTCGGGCTTCAGGGGACACCGGGGAGCTGTTTTTT. Its protein product is CASSPRASGDTGELFF. Complete variable domain (other parts from reference TRBV18 and TRBJ2-2): NAGVMQNPRHLVRRRGQEARLRCSPMKGHSHVYWYRQLPEEGLKFMVYLQKENIIDESGMPKERFSAEFPKEGPSILRIQQVVRGDSAAYFCASSPRASGDTGELFFGEGSRLTVL.

This clone showed up just once. The chain has TRBV4-2 and TRBJ2-7, with a tentative D call TRBD2 (5 bases). V shed 1 base and J shed 0 bases, with 7 bases lying between them. Germline CDR1 and CDR2: LGHNA and YNFKEQ. This CDR3 region has 14 residues. The CDR3: CASSQGGPSYEQYV. The CDR3 nucleotides are TGTGCCAGCAGCCAAGGAGGGCCCTCCTACGAGCAGTACGTC.

The genes are TRBV6-5 and TRBJ1-1; a weak D match, TRBD1 (6 bases). CDR1 is MNHEY, CDR2 SVGAGI, per germline. V was pared by 6 bases and J by 1 base, with 15 bases between. The CDR3 contains 15 residues. The CDR3 sequence is CASRTRDNGNTEAFF. The CDR3 bases are TGTGCCAGCAGAACCCGGGACAACGGGAACACTGAAGCTTTCTTT.

This sequence joins TRBV7-9 and TRBJ1-1, with D possibly TRBD1 on 6 matching bases. There are 12 residues in the CDR3. With 3 bases removed from V and 8 bases from J, the gap between germline ends came to 10 bases. Germline V gene lookup returns CDR1 SEHNR and CDR2 FQNEAQ (reference sequence). The CDR3 nucleotides read TGTGCCAGCAGCTTGACTGGGACAGAAGCTTTCTTT. As protein: CASSLTGTEAFF.

The chain recombines TRBV7-9 with TRBJ2-3; D is undetermined. The CDR3 is 14 residues long. V lost 2 bases to trimming and J lost 4 bases, with 10 bases between them. Germline V gives CDR1 SEHNR, CDR2 FQNEAQ (reference sequence). CDR3 loop: CASSLSNEADTQYF. Written as DNA, the CDR3 is TGTGCCAGCAGCTTATCAAACGAGGCAGATACGCAGTATTTT.

The gene calls are TRBV27 and TRBJ1-2; 7 positions match TRBD1. The V gene's germline CDR1 is MNHEY and CDR2 SMNVEV (reference sequence). The CDR3 runs 16 residues. V shed 5 bases and J 4 bases; nucleotides not matched to a gene: 13. The CDR3 DNA follows: TGTGCCAGCAGTCCGAGGGGGCACCCGCCCTTCTATGGCTACACCTTC. Its translation: CASSPRGHPPFYGYTF.

CDR3 bases: TGTGCCAGCAGCGCGGGACTTAAGAACACTGAAGCTTTCTTT. Amino acid sequence: CASSAGLKNTEAFF. This rearrangement joins TRBV7-3 to TRBJ1-1; a weak D match, TRBD1 (5 bases). The CDR3 runs to 14 residues. Germline loops: CDR1 SGHTA, CDR2 FQGTGA. Trimming removed 5 bases from V and 1 base from J, with 11 bases in between.

The rearrangement uses TRBV19 and TRBJ1-1; 10 nucleotides align to TRBD1. V was pared by 2 bases and J by 2 bases, with 8 bases of the junction left unmatched. The CDR3 is 17 residues long. The germline V gene has CDR1 LNHDA and CDR2 SQIVND (reference sequence). The CDR3: CASSIRGQGLINTEAFF. For the CDR3, the DNA is TGTGCCAGTAGTATAAGGGGACAGGGGTTGATCAACACTGAAGCTTTCTTT.

This clone was seen a handful of times. This chain uses TRBV11-1 with TRBJ2-5; tentatively, D is TRBD1 (6 bases). The CDR3 runs 15 residues. Deletions cut 1 base from V and 5 bases from J, with 14 bases between. CDR1 is SGHAT, CDR2 FQDESV, per germline (reference sequence). The CDR3 nucleotides are TGTGCCAGCAGCTTAGACTATAACAGGGCTGAGACCCAGTACTTC. It codes for CASSLDYNRAETQYF.

The V call is TRBV7-2, the J call TRBJ2-5; D perhaps matches TRBD1 (6 bases). V lost 2 bases and J lost 5, with 18 bases in between. The CDR3 consists of 16 residues. Germline V CDR1 and CDR2: SGHTA, FQGNSA. The CDR3 sequence: CASSLPRQARRETQYF. In DNA form, the CDR3 reads TGTGCCAGCAGCTTACCACGACAGGCGAGGAGGGAGACCCAGTACTTC.

The sample holds a few counts of this clone. This rearrangement joins TRBV2 to TRBJ2-1, with unresolved D. Looked up from germline, CDR1 is SNHLY and CDR2 is FYNNEI. Trimming left V 2 bases short and J 0 bases short, with 14 bases between. The CDR3 runs 17 residues. The CDR3 is CASSEFDLASSYNEQFF. The DNA of the CDR3 is TGTGCCAGCAGTGAATTCGATCTTGCCAGCTCCTACAATGAGCAGTTCTTC. The whole variable domain, remainder taken from reference TRBV2 and TRBJ2-1, is EPEVTQTPSHQVTQMGQEVILRCVPISNHLYFYWYRQILGQKVEFLVSFYNNEISEKSEIFDDQFSVERPDGSNFTLKIRSTKLEDSAMYFCASSEFDLASSYNEQFFGPGTRLTVL.

The chain couples TRBV10-2 to TRBJ2-7; 9 bases align to TRBD2. Germline V gene data show CDR1 as WSHSY and CDR2 as SAAADI. The CDR3 is 14 amino acids. Losses at the gene ends were 7 bases for V and 2 bases for J; bases not matched to a gene: 6. The CDR3 loop is CASNVAGDTYEQYV. CDR3 in DNA: TGCGCCAGCAATGTAGCGGGAGATACCTACGAGCAGTACGTC.

The chain is built from TRBV7-8 and TRBJ2-1; 11 nucleotides align to TRBD2. Germline-derived CDR1 and CDR2 are SGHVS and FQNEAQ. The CDR3 is 16 amino acids. J lost 3 bases, V lost 5 bases, and 6 bases had no gene match. The CDR3 nucleotides are TGTGCCAGCAGCGTACTAGCGGGAGCGAGCTACAATGAGCAGTTCTTC. Residues: CASSVLAGASYNEQFF.

The rearrangement joins TRBV6-1 to TRBJ2-2, with D uncertain. This CDR3 region has 14 residues. The V and J ends lost 6 bases and 1 base respectively, with 9 bases between them. Germline-derived CDR1 and CDR2 are MNHNS and SASEGT. CDR3 region: CASRIARNTGELFF. The CDR3 DNA follows: TGTGCCAGCAGAATAGCAAGGAACACCGGGGAGCTGTTTTTT.

DNA for the CDR3: TGTGCCAGCAGCGCTAACGTGGCAGGACAGGGGAACTCGGGTGGCTACACCTTC. This sequence encodes CASSANVAGQGNSGGYTF. The V call is TRBV9, the J call TRBJ1-2, with 9 bases aligning to TRBD1. V trimming: 3 bases; J trimming: 7 bases; junction bases outside the gene matches: 19. CDR1 SGDLS and CDR2 YYNGEE come from the germline V gene. This CDR3 is built from 18 residues.

The chain has TRBV21-1 and TRBJ1-2; TRBD1, the D gene given by the table, was not confirmed from the DNA. TRBV21-1 is described as a pseudogene. The CDR3 totals 14 residues. CDR3 region: CASSNQGMNYGYTF. The CDR3 DNA follows: TGTGCCAGCAGCAATCAGGGAATGAACTATGGCTACACCTTC.